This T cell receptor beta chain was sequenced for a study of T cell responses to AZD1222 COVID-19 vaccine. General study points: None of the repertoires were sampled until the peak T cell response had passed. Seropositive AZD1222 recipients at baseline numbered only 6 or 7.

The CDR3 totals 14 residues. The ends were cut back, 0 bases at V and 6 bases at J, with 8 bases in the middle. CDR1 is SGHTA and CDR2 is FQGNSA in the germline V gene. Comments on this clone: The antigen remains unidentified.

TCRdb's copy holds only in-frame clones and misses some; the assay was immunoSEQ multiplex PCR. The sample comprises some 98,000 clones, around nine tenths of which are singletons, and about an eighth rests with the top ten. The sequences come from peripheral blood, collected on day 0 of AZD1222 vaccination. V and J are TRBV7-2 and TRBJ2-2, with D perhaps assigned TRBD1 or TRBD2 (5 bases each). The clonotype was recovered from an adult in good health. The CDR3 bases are TGTGCCAGCAGCTTAGCAGTGGGGGCCGGGGAGCTGTTTTTT. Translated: CASSLAVGAGELFF.